A single sample gave rise to the 10 T cell receptor beta chains below, sequenced in a study of technical replicates of blood from a handful of donors. Clones were sequenced by immunoSEQ multiplex PCR, and TCRdb holds only the in-frame ones, with some missing. The data show around 89,000 clones, about 94% seen once. Source material: T cells isolated from PBMCs. Receptors originate from a human donor in good health.

The rearrangement uses TRBV6-5 and TRBJ1-6, with a weak D call TRBD1 (5 bases). The germline V gene has CDR1 MNHEY and CDR2 SVGAGI. V lost 5 bases and J lost 7, with 9 bases in between. There are 13 residues in the CDR3. The CDR3 protein is CASSPRENSPLHF. CDR3 sequence (DNA): TGTGCCAGCAGTCCCAGGGAAAATTCACCCCTCCACTTT.

The V call is TRBV7-9, the J call TRBJ2-3; D gene unclear. The CDR3 length is 14 residues. Trimming stripped 2 bases from V and 1 base from J, with 7 bases between. Per the germline V gene, CDR1 is SEHNR and CDR2 is FQNEAQ (reference sequence). The CDR3 reads CASSLSVGTDTQYF. CDR3 coding DNA: TGTGCCAGCAGCTTAAGCGTGGGCACAGATACGCAGTATTTT. Drawing the rest from reference TRBV7-9 and TRBJ2-3, the complete variable domain is DTGVSQNPRHKITKRGQNVTFRCDPISEHNRLYWYRQTLGQGPEFLTYFQNEAQLEKSRLLSDRFSAERPKGSFSTLEIQRTEQGDSAMYLCASSLSVGTDTQYFGPGTRLTVL.

The chain uses TRBV7-9 and TRBJ2-5, with a tentative D call TRBD1 (5 bases). Per the germline V gene, CDR1 is SEHNR and CDR2 is FQNEAQ (reference sequence). V lost 1 base and J 3 bases, leaving 15 bases between the germline ends. The CDR3 is 16 residues long. The CDR3 coding sequence is TGTGCCAGCAGCTTAGATCTAAGGGGCAGGGAAGAGACCCAGTACTTC. Its protein product is CASSLDLRGREETQYF.

The V and J genes are TRBV2 and TRBJ1-5; unclear D gene. Germline CDR1 is SNHLY and CDR2 is FYNNEI. The CDR3 is made up of 14 amino acids. V was cut by 3 bases and J by 8 bases, with 14 bases left in between. Written as DNA, the CDR3 is TGTGCCAGCAGTGACAGCGGGCCCAGAGAGCCCCAGCATTTT. Encoded protein: CASSDSGPREPQHF. Using reference TRBV2 and TRBJ1-5 for the parts outside the CDR3, the full variable domain is EPEVTQTPSHQVTQMGQEVILRCVPISNHLYFYWYRQILGQKVEFLVSFYNNEISEKSEIFDDQFSVERPDGSNFTLKIRSTKLEDSAMYFCASSDSGPREPQHFGDGTRLSIL.

The chain joins TRBV11-2 to TRBJ2-1, with 11 bases aligning to TRBD2. The length of the CDR3 is 17 residues. Germline trimming cut 4 bases from V and 8 bases from J; bases unmatched to any gene: 13. Per the germline V gene, CDR1 is SGHAT and CDR2 is FQNNGV. CDR3 loop: CASSSIYLAGGRDEQFF. As DNA, the CDR3 is TGTGCCAGCAGCTCTATCTACCTAGCGGGGGGCCGGGATGAGCAGTTCTTC.

V is TRBV6-6 and J is TRBJ2-7, with D maybe TRBD1 (6 bases). Germline CDR1 reads MNHNY; CDR2 reads SVGAGI (reference sequence). This CDR3 region has 13 residues. The germline V and J ends were trimmed by 2 bases and 5 bases, with 10 bases remaining between them. The CDR3: CASSYRDTHEQYF. Written as DNA, the CDR3 is TGTGCCAGCAGTTACCGGGACACCCACGAGCAGTACTTC.

This chain connects TRBV28 to TRBJ2-1; 11 positions match TRBD2. CDR3 length: 16 residues. Losses at the gene ends were 5 bases for V and 3 bases for J; bases not matched to a gene: 6. Germline CDR1 and CDR2: MDHEN and SYDVKM. Here the CDR3 DNA reads TGTGCCAGCAGTCCCCAACTAGCGGGGGTCTACAATGAGCAGTTCTTC. Protein: CASSPQLAGVYNEQFF.

For this clone: The junction differs from germline at one of its ends, possibly a read error. This chain uses TRBV6-6 with TRBJ2-2; perhaps TRBD1 as D (6 bases). Germline V gives CDR1 MNHNY, CDR2 SVGAGI (reference sequence). This CDR3 is built from 15 residues. CDR3 loop: CASSYPGANPGELFF. Written as DNA, the CDR3 is TGTGCCAGCAGTTACCCAGGGGCGAACCCCGGGGAGCTGTTTTTT.

The V and J genes are TRBV11-2 and TRBJ2-7, with D maybe TRBD1 (6 bases). Trimming stripped 3 bases from V and 4 bases from J, with 16 bases between. The CDR3 totals 15 residues. The germline CDR1 and CDR2 sequences are SGHAT and FQNNGV. The CDR3 spells CASSFGQPAGYEQYF. CDR3 DNA sequence: TGTGCCAGCAGCTTCGGACAGCCGGCAGGGTACGAGCAGTACTTC.

This clone has a single count. The chain employs TRBV28 and TRBJ1-5, with 7 bases fitting TRBD1. The CDR3 has 15 amino acids. Germline-derived CDR1 and CDR2 are MDHEN and SYDVKM. The V segment lost 6 bases and the J segment 2 bases; nucleotides outside the gene matches: 7. The CDR3, as DNA: TGTGCCAGCAGCCCGACAGGGTTGGGCAATCAGCCCCAGCATTTT. It translates to CASSPTGLGNQPQHF.